One sample yielded the 25 T cell receptor beta chains listed below, sequenced in a study of shared clonotypes between healthy human individuals. Using immunoSEQ multiplex PCR, the repertoire was profiled, and TCRdb retains in-frame clones only, with some absent. The sample includes approximately 2,000,000 clones, around 92% of them seen just once. Sequenced input: naive CD4+ T cells from PBMCs. Subset of the sample: CD45RA+ positively selected. The origin of the receptors is a man aged 18 to 30 in good health. Some clones in this sample may be carry-over from other donors' samples.

The chain couples TRBV5-1 to TRBJ2-5, with 10 bases lining up with TRBD1. Germline trimming cut 4 bases from V and 3 bases from J; bases unmatched to any gene: 6. The CDR3 loop spans 15 amino acids. Germline CDR1 reads SGHRS; CDR2 reads YFSETQ. The CDR3 protein is CASSLGQGGKETQYF. CDR3 bases: TGCGCCAGCAGCCTAGGACAGGGGGGAAAAGAGACCCAGTACTTC.

This rearrangement joins TRBV29-1 to TRBJ1-1; 11 bases align to TRBD1. From germline, CDR1 is SQVTM and CDR2 ANQGSEA. After removal of 7 bases from V and 6 bases from J, the junction contained 10 bases not matched to a gene. The CDR3 length is 14 residues. The CDR3 DNA reads as TGCAGCGGCCTAAGGACAGGGGGCATAGCTGAAGCTTTCTTT. This encodes CSGLRTGGIAEAFF.

Comments on this clone: This specimen includes other DNA sequences encoding the same CDR3. V is TRBV18 and J is TRBJ2-7; 8 nucleotides agree with TRBD1. Germline lookup yields CDR1 KGHSH and CDR2 LQKENI. V lost 6 bases to trimming and J lost 3 bases; unmatched junction nucleotides: 4. This CDR3 is 13 amino acids long. This CDR3 reads CASSSQGGYEQYF. CDR3 bases: TGTGCCAGCTCCTCACAGGGGGGCTACGAGCAGTACTTC.

This chain uses TRBV5-6 with TRBJ2-3; 7 bases are shared with TRBD2. Germline CDR1 SGHDT, CDR2 YYEEEE. This CDR3 is built from 15 residues. Trimming removed 6 bases from V and 5 bases from J; junction bases left unmatched: 12. DNA for the CDR3: TGTGCCAGCACCGACCAACCCGGGACTATAGATACGCAGTATTTT. Its translation is CASTDQPGTIDTQYF.

The chain uses TRBV7-2 and TRBJ2-7; TRBD1 agrees at 9 bases. CDR1 is SGHTA and CDR2 is FQGNSA in the germline V gene. This CDR3 spans 14 amino acids. The junction had 9 bases not matched to a gene; V was cut back by 5 bases and J by 7 bases. The CDR3 nucleotides are TGTGCCAGCAGCACCCGGACAGGGGCCGAAGAGCAGTACTTC. Its protein product is CASSTRTGAEEQYF.

The rearrangement links TRBV4-3 to TRBJ1-5; D remains unclear. Germline-derived CDR1 and CDR2 are LGHNA and YSLEER. Trimming removed 0 bases from V and 7 bases from J, with 7 bases in between. This CDR3 has 13 residues. Written as DNA, the CDR3 is TGCGCCAGCAGCCAAGACCCGTGGCAGCCCCAGCATTTT. Translated, it gives CASSQDPWQPQHF.

The chain uses TRBV18 and TRBJ2-5; D tentatively reads TRBD1 or TRBD2 (5 bases each). CDR3 length: 17 amino acids. Germline V lookup: CDR1 KGHSH, CDR2 LQKENI. V was trimmed by 4 bases and J by 11 bases, leaving 29 bases between them. CDR3 region: CASSLNRDPPSSRGQYF. The CDR3, as DNA: TGTGCCAGCTCACTAAACCGGGACCCTCCCAGTTCGCGCGGGCAGTACTTC.

The chain recombines TRBV2 with TRBJ1-2; 7 nucleotides line up with TRBD1. Germline V gene sequence: CDR1 SNHLY, CDR2 FYNNEI. The V gene end was trimmed by 7 bases and the J gene end by 11 bases; junction bases not matched to a gene: 13. This CDR3 spans 13 amino acids. CDR3 region: CASTPWGTASYTF. The DNA of the CDR3 is TGTGCCAGCACCCCCTGGGGGACAGCTAGTTACACCTTC.

This rearrangement joins TRBV6-5 to TRBJ1-2; 9 bases are a match to TRBD1. Germline V gene data show CDR1 as MNHEY and CDR2 as SVGAGI. The CDR3 totals 16 residues. Trimming removed 0 bases from V and 7 bases from J; junction bases left unmatched: 9. DNA of the CDR3: TGTGCCAGCAGTTACTCGACCCCACAGGGGGCTCGTGGCTACACCTTC. This encodes CASSYSTPQGARGYTF.

This clone has only one observation. This rearrangement joins TRBV5-1 to TRBJ1-3; D not certain. Between the trimmed V and J ends, which lost 1 base and 1 base, there was a span of 18 bases. CDR1 and CDR2 from the germline V gene are SGHRS and YFSETQ. The CDR3 runs 18 residues. The chain's CDR3 is CASSLRAVRVGSGNTIYF. CDR3 coding DNA: TGCGCCAGCAGCTTGCGCGCCGTAAGGGTAGGATCTGGAAACACCATATATTTT.

The chain has TRBV4-1 and TRBJ2-3; D unresolved. CDR1 is MGHRA and CDR2 is YSYEKL in the germline V gene. V was shortened by 4 bases and J by 5 bases, with 13 bases between the two germline ends. The CDR3 covers 14 residues. CDR3 sequence reads: CASSREAEGDTQYF. CDR3 DNA: TGCGCCAGCAGCCGAGAAGCCGAAGGAGATACGCAGTATTTT.

Turning to this clone: The same CDR3 arises from other DNA sequences in this sample as well. This rearrangement joins TRBV7-2 to TRBJ1-2; no clear D. The CDR3 runs to 14 residues. V was shortened by 0 bases and J by 2 bases, with 7 bases between the two germline ends. Germline V lookup: CDR1 SGHTA, CDR2 FQGNSA. CDR3 sequence reads: CASSLASGNYGYTF. The CDR3 DNA reads TGTGCCAGCAGCTTAGCAAGTGGGAACTATGGCTACACCTTC. Full variable domain (outside the CDR3, taken from reference TRBV7-2 and TRBJ1-2): GAGVSQSPSNKVTEKGKDVELRCDPISGHTALYWYRQSLGQGLEFLIYFQGNSAPDKSGLPSDRFSAERTGGSVSTLTIQRTQQEDSAVYLCASSLASGNYGYTFGSGTRLTVV.

In DNA, the CDR3 is TGTGCCAGCAGCACGGCGAACAGGGTTGGCTACACCTTC. Residues: CASSTANRVGYTF. This sequence joins TRBV7-2 and TRBJ1-2, with TRBD1 as a possible D gene (6 bases). Trimming removed 5 bases from V and 7 bases from J, with 14 bases in between. Germline assignment: CDR1 SGHTA and CDR2 FQGNSA. This CDR3 contains 13 residues.

This clone was seen only once. This sequence joins TRBV12-2 and TRBJ2-3; the D call TRBD1 from the table was never checked on the DNA. TRBV12-2 is shown as a pseudogene. The CDR3 extends over 14 amino acids. Here the CDR3 reads CASRAGQGSNTQYF. In DNA form, the CDR3 reads TGTGCAAGTCGCGCGGGACAGGGGTCAAATACGCAGTATTTT.

The V gene is TRBV7-9, the J gene TRBJ1-1; tentative D call: TRBD1 (5 bases). With 1 base removed from V and 1 base from J, the gap between germline ends came to 13 bases. The CDR3 totals 16 residues. CDR1 and CDR2 from the germline V gene are SEHNR and FQNEAQ (reference sequence). The CDR3 DNA reads TGTGCCAGCAGCTTAGGGTTGGCGGGGCAGAACACTGAAGCTTTCTTT. Its protein is CASSLGLAGQNTEAFF.

J is TRBJ1-2 and V is TRBV5-4; D unresolved. Germline V lookup: CDR1 SGHNT, CDR2 YYREEE (reference sequence). CDR3 size: 12 residues. The germline V and J ends were trimmed by 0 bases and 4 bases, with 4 bases remaining between them. The CDR3 region has the DNA TGTGCCAGCAGCTTGGAAACCTATGGCTACACCTTC. Protein sequence: CASSLETYGYTF. Full variable domain (rest looked up from reference TRBV5-4 and TRBJ1-2): ETGVTQSPTHLIKTRGQQVTLRCSSQSGHNTVSWYQQALGQGPQFIFQYYREEENGRGNFPPRFSGLQFPNYSSELNVNALELDDSALYLCASSLETYGYTFGSGTRLTVV.

The chain has TRBV15 and TRBJ1-3; a weak D match, TRBD1 (6 bases). The germline V and J ends were trimmed by 8 bases and 3 bases, with 20 bases remaining between them. Germline CDR1 LNHNV, CDR2 YYDKDF (reference sequence). The CDR3 loop spans 16 amino acids. The CDR3 is CATGPGQRIGGNTIYF. The CDR3 DNA sequence: TGTGCCACCGGACCCGGACAGCGGATCGGTGGAAACACCATATATTTT. Full variable domain (rest looked up from reference TRBV15 and TRBJ1-3): DAMVIQNPRYQVTQFGKPVTLSCSQTLNHNVMYWYQQKSSQAPKLLFHYYDKDFNNEADTPDNFQSRRPNTSFCFLDIRSPGLGDTAMYLCATGPGQRIGGNTIYFGEGSWLTVV.

This clone appeared a few times. The chain employs TRBV7-3 and TRBJ2-1; 11 nucleotides line up with TRBD2. Losses at the gene ends were 5 bases for V and 8 bases for J; bases not matched to a gene: 11. Germline V gene data show CDR1 as SGHTA and CDR2 as FQGTGA. The CDR3 extends over 16 amino acids. CDR3: CASSPSLAGGGDEQFF. CDR3 DNA sequence: TGTGCCAGCAGCCCCTCTCTAGCGGGAGGCGGCGATGAGCAGTTCTTC.

The chain joins TRBV5-1 to TRBJ1-3; no definite D call. CDR3 length equals 13 residues. Germline-derived CDR1 and CDR2 are SGHRS and YFSETQ. The V gene lost 7 bases and the J gene lost 4 bases, with 12 bases spanning the gap. CDR3 amino acids: CASSPVDGNTIYF. Written as DNA, the CDR3 is TGCGCCAGCTCTCCCGTTGACGGAAACACCATATATTTT.

The rearrangement links TRBV6-1 to TRBJ2-3; 7 positions match TRBD2. The V gene end was trimmed by 6 bases and the J gene end by 2 bases; junction bases not matched to a gene: 14. The CDR3 runs to 17 residues. CDR1 and CDR2 (germline): MNHNS, SASEGT. The CDR3 reads CASSESLRERTTDTQYF. DNA for the CDR3: TGTGCCAGCAGCGAAAGCTTGCGGGAGAGAACCACAGATACGCAGTATTTT.

This chain links TRBV27 with TRBJ2-7; D possibly corresponds to TRBD1 (6 bases). This CDR3 has 14 residues. Germline CDR1 reads MNHEY; CDR2 reads SMNVEV (reference sequence). Between the trimmed V and J ends, which lost 7 bases and 0 bases, there was a span of 13 bases. The CDR3 is CASTFDRFSYEQYF. The CDR3 DNA reads as TGTGCCAGCACCTTCGACAGGTTCTCCTACGAGCAGTACTTC.

This chain links TRBV7-3 with TRBJ2-7; 7 nucleotides match TRBD1. The V gene end was trimmed by 7 bases and the J gene end by 4 bases; junction bases not matched to a gene: 19. The germline CDR1 and CDR2 sequences are SGHTA and FQGTGA. The CDR3 spans 17 residues. The CDR3 coding sequence is TGTGCCAGCATCCCACTGGGACAGCGGCCCGGGTGTTACGAGCAGTACTTC. This gives the protein CASIPLGQRPGCYEQYF.

This chain joins TRBV11-1 and TRBJ2-2; 12 positions agree with TRBD2. This CDR3 comprises 17 residues. Trimming cost V 5 bases and J 3 bases; bases outside gene matches: 7. Germline lookup yields CDR1 SGHAT and CDR2 FQDESV (reference sequence). The CDR3 DNA reads TGTGCCAGCAGCCCAAGGACTAGCGGGATGGACACCGGGGAGCTGTTTTTT. It translates to CASSPRTSGMDTGELFF.

The chain recombines TRBV6-6 with TRBJ2-5; 10 bases agree with TRBD1. CDR1 MNHNY and CDR2 SVGAGI come from the germline V gene (reference sequence). V dropped 5 bases and J dropped 4; count of bases not matched to a gene: 4. CDR3 length: 14 residues. The CDR3 nucleotides are TGTGCCAGCAGTCAAGGGACAGGGGCAGAGACCCAGTACTTC. This translates into CASSQGTGAETQYF.

The chain carries TRBV5-1 and TRBJ2-7; no clear D gene. The V and J ends lost 0 bases and 2 bases respectively, with 9 bases between them. There are 14 residues in the CDR3. Germline CDR1 reads SGHRS; CDR2 reads YFSETQ. The DNA of the CDR3 is TGCGCCAGCAGCTTGGGAGGTAAAACCTACGAGCAGTACTTC. Protein: CASSLGGKTYEQYF.